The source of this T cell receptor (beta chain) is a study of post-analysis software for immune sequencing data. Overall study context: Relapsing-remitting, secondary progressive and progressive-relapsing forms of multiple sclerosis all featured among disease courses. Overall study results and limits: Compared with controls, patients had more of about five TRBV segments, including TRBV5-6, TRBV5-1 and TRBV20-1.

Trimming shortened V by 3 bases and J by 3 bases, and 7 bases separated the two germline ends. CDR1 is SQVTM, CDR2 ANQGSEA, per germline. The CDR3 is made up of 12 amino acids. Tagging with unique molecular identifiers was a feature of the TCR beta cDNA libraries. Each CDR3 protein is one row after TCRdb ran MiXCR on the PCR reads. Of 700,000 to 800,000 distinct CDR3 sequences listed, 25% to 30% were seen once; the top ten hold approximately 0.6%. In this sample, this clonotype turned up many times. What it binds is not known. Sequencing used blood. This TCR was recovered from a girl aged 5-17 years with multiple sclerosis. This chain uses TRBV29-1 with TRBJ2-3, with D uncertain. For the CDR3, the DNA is TGCAGCGTTGACGCACGGACAGATACGCAGTATTTT. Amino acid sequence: CSVDARTDTQYF.